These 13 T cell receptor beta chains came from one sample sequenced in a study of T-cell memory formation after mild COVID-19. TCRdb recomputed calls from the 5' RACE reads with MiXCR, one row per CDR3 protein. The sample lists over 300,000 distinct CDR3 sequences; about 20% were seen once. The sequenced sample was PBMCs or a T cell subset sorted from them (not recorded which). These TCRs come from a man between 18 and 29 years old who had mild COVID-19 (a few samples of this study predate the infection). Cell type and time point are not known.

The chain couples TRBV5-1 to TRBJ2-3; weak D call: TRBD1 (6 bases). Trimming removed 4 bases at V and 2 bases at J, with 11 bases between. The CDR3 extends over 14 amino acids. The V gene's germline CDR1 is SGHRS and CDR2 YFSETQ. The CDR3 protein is CASSTWTATDTQYF. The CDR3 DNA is TGCGCCAGCAGCACCTGGACAGCCACAGATACGCAGTATTTT.

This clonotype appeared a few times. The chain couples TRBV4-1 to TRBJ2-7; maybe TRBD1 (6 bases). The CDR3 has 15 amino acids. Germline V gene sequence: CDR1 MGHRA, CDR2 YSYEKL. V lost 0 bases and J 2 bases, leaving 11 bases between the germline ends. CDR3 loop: CASSQDWAGAYEQYV. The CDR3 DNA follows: TGCGCCAGCAGCCAAGATTGGGCAGGGGCCTACGAGCAGTACGTC.

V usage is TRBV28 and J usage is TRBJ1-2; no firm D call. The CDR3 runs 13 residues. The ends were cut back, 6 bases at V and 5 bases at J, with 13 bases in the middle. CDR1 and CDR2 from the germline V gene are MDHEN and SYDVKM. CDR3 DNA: TGTGCCAGCAGGACTTACAGTGGATATGGCTACACCTTC. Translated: CASRTYSGYGYTF.

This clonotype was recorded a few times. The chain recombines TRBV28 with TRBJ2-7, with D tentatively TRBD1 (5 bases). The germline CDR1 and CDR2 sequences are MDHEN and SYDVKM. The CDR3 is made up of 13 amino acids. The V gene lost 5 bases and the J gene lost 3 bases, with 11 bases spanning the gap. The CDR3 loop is CASSGAGIYEQYV. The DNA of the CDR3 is TGTGCCAGCAGTGGGGCAGGGATCTACGAGCAGTACGTC.

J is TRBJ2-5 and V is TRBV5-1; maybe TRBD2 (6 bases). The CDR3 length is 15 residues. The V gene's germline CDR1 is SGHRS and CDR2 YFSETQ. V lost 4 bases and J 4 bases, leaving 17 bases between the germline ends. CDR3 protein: CASSESPGVRETQYF. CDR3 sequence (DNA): TGCGCCAGCAGCGAGAGTCCGGGGGTCAGAGAGACCCAGTACTTC.

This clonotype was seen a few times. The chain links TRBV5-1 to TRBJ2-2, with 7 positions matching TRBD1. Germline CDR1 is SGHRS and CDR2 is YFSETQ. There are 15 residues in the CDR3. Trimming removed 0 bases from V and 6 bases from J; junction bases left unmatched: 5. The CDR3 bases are TGCGCCAGCAGCTTGGACACAGGGGTGGCCGGGGAGCTGTTTTTT. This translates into CASSLDTGVAGELFF.

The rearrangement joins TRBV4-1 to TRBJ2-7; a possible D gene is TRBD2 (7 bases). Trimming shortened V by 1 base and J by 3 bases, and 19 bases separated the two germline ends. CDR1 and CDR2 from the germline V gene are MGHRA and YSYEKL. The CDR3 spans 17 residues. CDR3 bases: TGCGCCAGCAGCCAAGGTGGGGGGGCCATCCCTAACTACGAGCAGTACTTC. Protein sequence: CASSQGGGAIPNYEQYF.

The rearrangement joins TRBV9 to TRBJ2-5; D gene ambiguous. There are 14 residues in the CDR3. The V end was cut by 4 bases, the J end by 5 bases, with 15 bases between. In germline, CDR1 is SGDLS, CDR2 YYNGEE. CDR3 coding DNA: TGTGCCAGCAGCCCCGCGGTGGGGTTCGAGACCCAGTACTTC. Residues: CASSPAVGFETQYF. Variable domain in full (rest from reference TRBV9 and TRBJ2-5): DSGVTQTPKHLITATGQRVTLRCSPRSGDLSVYWYQQSLDQGLQFLIQYYNGEERAKGNILERFSAQQFPDLHSELNLSSLELGDSALYFCASSPAVGFETQYFGPGTRLLVL.

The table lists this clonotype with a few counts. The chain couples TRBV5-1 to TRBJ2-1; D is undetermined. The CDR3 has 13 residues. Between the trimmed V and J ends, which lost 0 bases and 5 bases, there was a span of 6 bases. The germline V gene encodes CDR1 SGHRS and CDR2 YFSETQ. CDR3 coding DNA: TGCGCCAGCAGCTTGGAGGCTCACAATGAGCAGTTCTTC. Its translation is CASSLEAHNEQFF.

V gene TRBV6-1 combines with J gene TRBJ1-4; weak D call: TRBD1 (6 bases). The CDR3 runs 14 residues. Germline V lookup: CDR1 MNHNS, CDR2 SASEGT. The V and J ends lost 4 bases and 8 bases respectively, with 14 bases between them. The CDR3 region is CASSGPGAWEKLFF. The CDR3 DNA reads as TGTGCCAGCAGTGGGCCGGGGGCTTGGGAAAAACTGTTTTTT.

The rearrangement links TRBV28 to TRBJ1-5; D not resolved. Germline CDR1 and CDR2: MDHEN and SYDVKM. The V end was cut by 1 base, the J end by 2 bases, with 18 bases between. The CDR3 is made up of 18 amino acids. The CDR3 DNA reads TGTGCCAGCAGTTTATTAAGGCCAGATCAAATTCGCAATCAGCCCCAGCATTTT. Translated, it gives CASSLLRPDQIRNQPQHF.

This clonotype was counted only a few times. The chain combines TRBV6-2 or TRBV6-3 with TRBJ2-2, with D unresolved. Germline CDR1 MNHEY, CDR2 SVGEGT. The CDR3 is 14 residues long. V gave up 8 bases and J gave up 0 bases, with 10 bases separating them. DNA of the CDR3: TGTGCCAGCGTAAGGATCGCGAACACCGGGGAGCTGTTTTTT. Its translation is CASVRIANTGELFF.

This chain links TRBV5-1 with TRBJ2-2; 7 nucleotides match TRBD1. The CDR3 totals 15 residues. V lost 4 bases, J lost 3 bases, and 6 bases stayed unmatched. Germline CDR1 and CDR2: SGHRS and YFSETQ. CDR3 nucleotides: TGCGCCAGCAGCGGAAGGGGGCCGGACACCGGGGAGCTGTTTTTT. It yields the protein CASSGRGPDTGELFF. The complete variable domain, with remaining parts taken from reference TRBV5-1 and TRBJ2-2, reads KAGVTQTPRYLIKTRGQQVTLSCSPISGHRSVSWYQQTPGQGLQFLFEYFSETQRNKGNFPGRFSGRQFSNSRSEMNVSTLELGDSALYLCASSGRGPDTGELFFGEGSRLTVL.